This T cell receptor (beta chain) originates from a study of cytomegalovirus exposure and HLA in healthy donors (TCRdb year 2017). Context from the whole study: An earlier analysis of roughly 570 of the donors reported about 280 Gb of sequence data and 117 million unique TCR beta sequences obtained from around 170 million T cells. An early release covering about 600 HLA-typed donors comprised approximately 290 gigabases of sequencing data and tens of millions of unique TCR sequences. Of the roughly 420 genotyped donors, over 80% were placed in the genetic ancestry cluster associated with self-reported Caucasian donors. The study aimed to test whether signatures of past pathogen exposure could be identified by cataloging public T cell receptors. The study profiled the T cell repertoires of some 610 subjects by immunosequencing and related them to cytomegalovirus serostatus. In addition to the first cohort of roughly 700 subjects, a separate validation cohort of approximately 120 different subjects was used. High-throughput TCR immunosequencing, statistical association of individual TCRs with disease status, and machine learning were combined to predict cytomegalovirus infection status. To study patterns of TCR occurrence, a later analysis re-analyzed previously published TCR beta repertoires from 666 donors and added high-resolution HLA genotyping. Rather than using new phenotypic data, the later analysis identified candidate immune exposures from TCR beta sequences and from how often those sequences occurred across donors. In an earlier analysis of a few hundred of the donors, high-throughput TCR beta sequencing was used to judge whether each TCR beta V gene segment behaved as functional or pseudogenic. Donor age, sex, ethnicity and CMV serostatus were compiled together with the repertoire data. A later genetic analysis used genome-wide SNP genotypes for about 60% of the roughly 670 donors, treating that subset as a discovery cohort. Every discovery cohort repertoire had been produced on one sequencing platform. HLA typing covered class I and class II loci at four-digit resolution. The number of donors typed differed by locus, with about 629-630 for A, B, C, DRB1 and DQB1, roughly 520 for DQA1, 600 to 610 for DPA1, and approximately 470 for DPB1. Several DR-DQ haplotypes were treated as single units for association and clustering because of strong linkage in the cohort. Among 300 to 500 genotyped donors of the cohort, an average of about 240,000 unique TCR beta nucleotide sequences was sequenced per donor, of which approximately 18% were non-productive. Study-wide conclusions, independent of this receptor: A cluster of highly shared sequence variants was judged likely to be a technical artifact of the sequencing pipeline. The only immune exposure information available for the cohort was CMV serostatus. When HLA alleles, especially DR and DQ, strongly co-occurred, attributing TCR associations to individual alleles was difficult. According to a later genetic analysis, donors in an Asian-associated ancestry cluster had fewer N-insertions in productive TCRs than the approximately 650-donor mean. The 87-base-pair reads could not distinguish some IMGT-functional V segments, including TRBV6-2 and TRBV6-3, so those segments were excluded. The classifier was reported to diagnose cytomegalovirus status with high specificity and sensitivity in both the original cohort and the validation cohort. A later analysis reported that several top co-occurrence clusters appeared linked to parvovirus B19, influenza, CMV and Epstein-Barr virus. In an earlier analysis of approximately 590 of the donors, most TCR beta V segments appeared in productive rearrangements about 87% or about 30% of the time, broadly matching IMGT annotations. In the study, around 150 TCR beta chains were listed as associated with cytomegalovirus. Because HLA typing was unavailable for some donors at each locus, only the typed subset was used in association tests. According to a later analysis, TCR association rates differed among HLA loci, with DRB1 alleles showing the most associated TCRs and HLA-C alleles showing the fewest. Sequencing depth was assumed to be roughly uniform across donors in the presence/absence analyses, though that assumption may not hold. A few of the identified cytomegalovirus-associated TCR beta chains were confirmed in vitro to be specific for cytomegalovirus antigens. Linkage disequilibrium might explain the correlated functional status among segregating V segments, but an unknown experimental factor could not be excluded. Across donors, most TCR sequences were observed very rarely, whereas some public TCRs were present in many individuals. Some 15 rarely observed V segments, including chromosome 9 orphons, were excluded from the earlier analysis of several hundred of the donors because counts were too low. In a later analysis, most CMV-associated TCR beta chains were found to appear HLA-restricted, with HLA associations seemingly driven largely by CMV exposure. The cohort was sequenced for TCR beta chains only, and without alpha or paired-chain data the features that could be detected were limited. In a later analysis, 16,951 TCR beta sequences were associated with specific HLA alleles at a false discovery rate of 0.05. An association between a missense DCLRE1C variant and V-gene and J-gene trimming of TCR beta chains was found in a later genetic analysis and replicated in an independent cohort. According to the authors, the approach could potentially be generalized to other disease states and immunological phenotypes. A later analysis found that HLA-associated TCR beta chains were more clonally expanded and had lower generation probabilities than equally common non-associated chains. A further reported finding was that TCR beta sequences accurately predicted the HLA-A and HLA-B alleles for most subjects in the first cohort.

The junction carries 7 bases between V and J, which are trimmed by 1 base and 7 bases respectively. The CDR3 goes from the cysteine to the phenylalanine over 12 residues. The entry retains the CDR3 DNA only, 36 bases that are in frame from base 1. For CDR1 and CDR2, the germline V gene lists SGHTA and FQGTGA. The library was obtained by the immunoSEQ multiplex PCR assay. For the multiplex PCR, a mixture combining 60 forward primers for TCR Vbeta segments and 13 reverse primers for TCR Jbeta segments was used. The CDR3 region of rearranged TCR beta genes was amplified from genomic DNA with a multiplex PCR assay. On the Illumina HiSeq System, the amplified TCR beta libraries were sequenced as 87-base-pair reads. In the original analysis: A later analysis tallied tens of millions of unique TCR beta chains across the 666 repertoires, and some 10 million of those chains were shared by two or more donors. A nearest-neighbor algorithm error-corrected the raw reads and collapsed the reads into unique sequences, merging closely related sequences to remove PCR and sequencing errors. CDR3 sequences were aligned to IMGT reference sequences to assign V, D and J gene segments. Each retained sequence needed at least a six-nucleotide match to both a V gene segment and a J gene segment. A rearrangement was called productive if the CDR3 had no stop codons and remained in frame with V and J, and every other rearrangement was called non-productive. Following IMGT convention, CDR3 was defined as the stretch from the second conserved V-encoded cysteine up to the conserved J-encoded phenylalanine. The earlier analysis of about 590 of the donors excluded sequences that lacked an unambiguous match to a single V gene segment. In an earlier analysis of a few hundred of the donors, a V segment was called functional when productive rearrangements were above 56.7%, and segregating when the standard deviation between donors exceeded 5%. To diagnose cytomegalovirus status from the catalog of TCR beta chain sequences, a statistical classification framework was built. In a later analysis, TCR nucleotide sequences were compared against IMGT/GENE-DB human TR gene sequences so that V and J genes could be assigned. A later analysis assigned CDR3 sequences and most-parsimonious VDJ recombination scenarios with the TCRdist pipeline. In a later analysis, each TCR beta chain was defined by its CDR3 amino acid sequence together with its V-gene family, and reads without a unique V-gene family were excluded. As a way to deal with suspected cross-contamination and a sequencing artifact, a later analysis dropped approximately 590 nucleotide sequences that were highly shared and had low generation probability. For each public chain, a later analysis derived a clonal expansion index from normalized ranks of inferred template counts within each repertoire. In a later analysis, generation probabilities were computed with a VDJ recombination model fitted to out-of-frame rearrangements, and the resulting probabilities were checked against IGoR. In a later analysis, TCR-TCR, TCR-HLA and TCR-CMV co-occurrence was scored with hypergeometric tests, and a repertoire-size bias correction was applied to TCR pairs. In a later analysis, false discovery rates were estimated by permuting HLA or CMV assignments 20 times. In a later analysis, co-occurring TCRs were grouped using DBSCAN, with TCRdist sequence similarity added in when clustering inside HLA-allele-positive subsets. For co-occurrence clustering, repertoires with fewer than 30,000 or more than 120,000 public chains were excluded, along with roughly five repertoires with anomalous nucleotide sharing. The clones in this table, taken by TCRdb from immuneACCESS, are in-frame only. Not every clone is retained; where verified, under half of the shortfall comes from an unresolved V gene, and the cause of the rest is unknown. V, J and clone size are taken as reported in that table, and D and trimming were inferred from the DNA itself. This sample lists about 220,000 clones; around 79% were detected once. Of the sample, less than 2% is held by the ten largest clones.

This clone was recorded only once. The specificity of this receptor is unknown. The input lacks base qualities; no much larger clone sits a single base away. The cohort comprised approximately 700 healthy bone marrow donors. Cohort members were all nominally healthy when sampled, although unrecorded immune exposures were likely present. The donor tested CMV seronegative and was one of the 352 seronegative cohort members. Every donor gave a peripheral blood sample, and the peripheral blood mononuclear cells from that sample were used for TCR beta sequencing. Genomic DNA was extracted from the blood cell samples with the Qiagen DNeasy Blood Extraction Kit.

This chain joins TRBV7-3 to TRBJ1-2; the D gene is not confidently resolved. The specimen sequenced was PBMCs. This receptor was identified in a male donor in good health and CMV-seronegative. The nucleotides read TGTGCCAGCAGCTTAAACGGGGTTGGCTACACCTTC. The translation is CASSLNGVGYTF.